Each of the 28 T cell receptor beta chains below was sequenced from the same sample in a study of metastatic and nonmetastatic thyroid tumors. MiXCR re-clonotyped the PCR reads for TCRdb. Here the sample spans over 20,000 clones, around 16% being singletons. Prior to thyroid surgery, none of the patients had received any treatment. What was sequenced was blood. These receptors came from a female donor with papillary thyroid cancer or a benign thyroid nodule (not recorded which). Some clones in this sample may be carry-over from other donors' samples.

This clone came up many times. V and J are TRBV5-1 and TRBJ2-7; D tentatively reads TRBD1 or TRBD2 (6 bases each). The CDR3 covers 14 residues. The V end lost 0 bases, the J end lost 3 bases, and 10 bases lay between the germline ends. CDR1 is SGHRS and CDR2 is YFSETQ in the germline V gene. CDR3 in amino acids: CASSLAGGYYEQYF. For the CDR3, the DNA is TGCGCCAGCAGCTTGGCCGGGGGCTACTACGAGCAGTACTTC.

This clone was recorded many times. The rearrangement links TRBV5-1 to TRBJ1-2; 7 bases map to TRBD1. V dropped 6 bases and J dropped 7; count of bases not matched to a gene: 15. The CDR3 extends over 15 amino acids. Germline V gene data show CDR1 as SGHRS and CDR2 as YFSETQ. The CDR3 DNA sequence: TGCGCCAGCAACGCACAGGGGCCCGGAGTGGGTGGCTACACCTTC. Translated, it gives CASNAQGPGVGGYTF. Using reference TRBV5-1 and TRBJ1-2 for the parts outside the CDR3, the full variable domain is KAGVTQTPRYLIKTRGQQVTLSCSPISGHRSVSWYQQTPGQGLQFLFEYFSETQRNKGNFPGRFSGRQFSNSRSEMNVSTLELGDSALYLCASNAQGPGVGGYTFGSGTRLTVV.

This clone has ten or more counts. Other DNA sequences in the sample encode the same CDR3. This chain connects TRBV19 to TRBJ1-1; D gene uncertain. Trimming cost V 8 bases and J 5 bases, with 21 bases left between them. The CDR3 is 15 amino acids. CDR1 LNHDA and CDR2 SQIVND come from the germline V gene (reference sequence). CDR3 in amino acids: CASESSPRVGTEAFF. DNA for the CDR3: TGTGCCAGTGAGTCGTCGCCGAGGGTGGGGACTGAAGCTTTCTTT. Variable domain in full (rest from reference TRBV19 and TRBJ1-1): DGGITQSPKYLFRKEGQNVTLSCEQNLNHDAMYWYRQDPGQGLRLIYYSQIVNDFQKGDIAEGYSVSREKKESFPLTVTSAQKNPTAFYLCASESSPRVGTEAFFGQGTRLTVV.

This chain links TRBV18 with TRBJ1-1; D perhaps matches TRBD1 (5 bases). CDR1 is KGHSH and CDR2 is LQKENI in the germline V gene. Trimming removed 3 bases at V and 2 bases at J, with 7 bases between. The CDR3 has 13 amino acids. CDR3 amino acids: CASSPRVNTEAFF. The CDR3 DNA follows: TGTGCCAGCTCACCCAGGGTCAACACTGAAGCTTTCTTT.

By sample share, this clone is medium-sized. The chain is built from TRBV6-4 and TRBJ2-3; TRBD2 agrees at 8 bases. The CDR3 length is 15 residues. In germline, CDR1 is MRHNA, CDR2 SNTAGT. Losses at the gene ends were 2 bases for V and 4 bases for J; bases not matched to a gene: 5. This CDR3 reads CASSDRGRGADTQYF. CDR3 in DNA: TGTGCCAGCAGTGACCGCGGGCGGGGGGCAGATACGCAGTATTTT.

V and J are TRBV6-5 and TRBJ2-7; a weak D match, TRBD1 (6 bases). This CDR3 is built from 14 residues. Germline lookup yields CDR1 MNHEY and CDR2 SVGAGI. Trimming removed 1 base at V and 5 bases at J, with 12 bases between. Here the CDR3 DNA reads TGTGCCAGCAGTTACTTACAGGGTTTCCACGAGCAGTACTTC. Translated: CASSYLQGFHEQYF.

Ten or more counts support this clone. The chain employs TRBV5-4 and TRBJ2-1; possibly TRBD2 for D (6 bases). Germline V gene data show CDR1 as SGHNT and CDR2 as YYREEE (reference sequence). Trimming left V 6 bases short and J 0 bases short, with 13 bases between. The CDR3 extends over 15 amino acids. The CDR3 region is CASTGVADSYNEQFF. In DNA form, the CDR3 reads TGTGCCAGCACGGGGGTAGCGGACTCCTACAATGAGCAGTTCTTC.

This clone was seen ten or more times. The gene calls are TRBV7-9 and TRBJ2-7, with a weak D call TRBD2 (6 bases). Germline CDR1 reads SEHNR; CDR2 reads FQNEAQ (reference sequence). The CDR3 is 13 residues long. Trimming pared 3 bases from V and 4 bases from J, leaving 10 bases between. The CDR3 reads CASSFPGDYEQYF. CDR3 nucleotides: TGTGCCAGCAGCTTCCCGGGGGATTACGAGCAGTACTTC.

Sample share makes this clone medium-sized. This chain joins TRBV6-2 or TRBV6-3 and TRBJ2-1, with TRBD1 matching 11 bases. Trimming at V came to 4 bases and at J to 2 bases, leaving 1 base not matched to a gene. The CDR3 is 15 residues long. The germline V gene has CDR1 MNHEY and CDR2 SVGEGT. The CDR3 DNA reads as TGTGCCAGCAGTTGGGGACAGGGGGCCTACAATGAGCAGTTCTTC. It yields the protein CASSWGQGAYNEQFF.

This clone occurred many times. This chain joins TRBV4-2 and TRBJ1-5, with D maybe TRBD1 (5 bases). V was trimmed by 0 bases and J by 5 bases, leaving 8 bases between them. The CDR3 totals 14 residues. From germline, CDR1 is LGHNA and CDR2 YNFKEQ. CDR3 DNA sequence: TGTGCCAGCAGCCAAGATGCAGGGTATCAGCCCCAGCATTTT. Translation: CASSQDAGYQPQHF.

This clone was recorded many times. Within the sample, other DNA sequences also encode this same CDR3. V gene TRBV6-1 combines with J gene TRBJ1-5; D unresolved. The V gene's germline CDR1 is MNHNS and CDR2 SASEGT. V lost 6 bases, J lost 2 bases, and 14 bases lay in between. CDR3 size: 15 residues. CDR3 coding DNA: TGTGCCAGCAGCCGCACACGATCGGGCAATCAGCCCCAGCATTTT. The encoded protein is CASSRTRSGNQPQHF.

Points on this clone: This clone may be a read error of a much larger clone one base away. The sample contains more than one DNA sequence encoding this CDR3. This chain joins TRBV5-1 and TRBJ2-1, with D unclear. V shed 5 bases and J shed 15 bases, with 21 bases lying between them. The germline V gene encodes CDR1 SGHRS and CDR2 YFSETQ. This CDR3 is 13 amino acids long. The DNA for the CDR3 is TGCGCCAGCAGTCTAAATACGGGTGGCTGGTGGTTCTTC. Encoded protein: CASSLNTGGWWFF.

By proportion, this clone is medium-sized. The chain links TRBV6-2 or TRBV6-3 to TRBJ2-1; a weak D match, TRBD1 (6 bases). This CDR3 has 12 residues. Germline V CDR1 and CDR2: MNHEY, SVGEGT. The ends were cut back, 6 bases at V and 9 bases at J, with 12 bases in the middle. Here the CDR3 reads CASSQQGIEQFF. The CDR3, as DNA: TGTGCCAGCAGCCAACAGGGAATTGAGCAGTTCTTC.

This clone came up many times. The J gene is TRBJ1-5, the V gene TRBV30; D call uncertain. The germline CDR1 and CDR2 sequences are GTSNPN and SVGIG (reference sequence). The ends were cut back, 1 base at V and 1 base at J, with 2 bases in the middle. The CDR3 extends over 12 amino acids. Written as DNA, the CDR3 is TGTGCCTGGAGTGGCAGCAATCAGCCCCAGCATTTT. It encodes CAWSGSNQPQHF.

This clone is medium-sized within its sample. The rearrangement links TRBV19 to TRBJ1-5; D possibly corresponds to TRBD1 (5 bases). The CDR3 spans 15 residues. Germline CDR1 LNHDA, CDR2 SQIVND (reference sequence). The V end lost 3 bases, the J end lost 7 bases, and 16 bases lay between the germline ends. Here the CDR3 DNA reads TGTGCCAGTAGTATTGAGAGGGACCCCATGCAGCCCCAGCATTTT. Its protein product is CASSIERDPMQPQHF.

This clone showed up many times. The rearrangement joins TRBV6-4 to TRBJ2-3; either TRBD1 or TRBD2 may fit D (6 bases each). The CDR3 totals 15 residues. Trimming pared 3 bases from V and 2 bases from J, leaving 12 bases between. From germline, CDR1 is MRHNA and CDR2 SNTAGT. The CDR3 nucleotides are TGTGCCAGCAGTGAAGGAGGGACACACACAGATACGCAGTATTTT. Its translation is CASSEGGTHTDTQYF.

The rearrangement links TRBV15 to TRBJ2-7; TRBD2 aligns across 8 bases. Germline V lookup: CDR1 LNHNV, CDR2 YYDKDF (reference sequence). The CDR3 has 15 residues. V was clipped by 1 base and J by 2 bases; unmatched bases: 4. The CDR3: CATSRGAGGPYEQYF. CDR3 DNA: TGTGCCACCAGCAGAGGTGCGGGAGGACCCTACGAGCAGTACTTC. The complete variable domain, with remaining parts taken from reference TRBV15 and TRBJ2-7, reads DAMVIQNPRYQVTQFGKPVTLSCSQTLNHNVMYWYQQKSSQAPKLLFHYYDKDFNNEADTPDNFQSRRPNTSFCFLDIRSPGLGDTAMYLCATSRGAGGPYEQYFGPGTRLTVT.

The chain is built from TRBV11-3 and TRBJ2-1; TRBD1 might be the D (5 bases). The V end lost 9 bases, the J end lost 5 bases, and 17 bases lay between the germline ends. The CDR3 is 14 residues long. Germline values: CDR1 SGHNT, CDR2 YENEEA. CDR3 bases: TGTGCCAGTAGTATAGGACGGACACACAATGAGCAGTTCTTC. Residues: CASSIGRTHNEQFF.

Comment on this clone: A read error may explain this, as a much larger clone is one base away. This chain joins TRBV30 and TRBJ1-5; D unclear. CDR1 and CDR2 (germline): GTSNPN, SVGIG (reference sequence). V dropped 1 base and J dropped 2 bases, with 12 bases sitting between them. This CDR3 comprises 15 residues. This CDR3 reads CAWSGAMRRNQPQHF. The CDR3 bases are TGTGCCTGGAGTGGGGCAATGCGGCGCAATCAGCCCCAGCATTTT. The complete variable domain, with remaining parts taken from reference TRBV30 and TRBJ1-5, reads SQTIHQWPATLVQPVGSPLSLECTVEGTSNPNLYWYRQAAGRGLQLLFYSVGIGQISSEVPQNLSASRPQDRQFILSSKKLLLSDSGFYLCAWSGAMRRNQPQHFGDGTRLSIL.

The CDR3 DNA reads as TGTGCCAGCAGTGAAGGAGGGCTTAGCTCCTACGAGCAGTACTTC. As protein: CASSEGGLSSYEQYF. This chain uses TRBV6-1 with TRBJ2-7; D possibly corresponds to TRBD2 (5 bases). CDR3 length: 15 residues. Trimming took off 1 base at V and 0 bases at J, with 10 bases between the two ends. CDR1 MNHNS and CDR2 SASEGT come from the germline V gene.

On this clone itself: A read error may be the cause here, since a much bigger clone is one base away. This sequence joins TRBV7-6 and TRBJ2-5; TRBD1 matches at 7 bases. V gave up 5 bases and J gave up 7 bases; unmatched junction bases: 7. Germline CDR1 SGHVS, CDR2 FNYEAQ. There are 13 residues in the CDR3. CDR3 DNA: TGTGCCAGCAGCACTGGGACAGCAGGGACCCAGTACTTC. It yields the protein CASSTGTAGTQYF.

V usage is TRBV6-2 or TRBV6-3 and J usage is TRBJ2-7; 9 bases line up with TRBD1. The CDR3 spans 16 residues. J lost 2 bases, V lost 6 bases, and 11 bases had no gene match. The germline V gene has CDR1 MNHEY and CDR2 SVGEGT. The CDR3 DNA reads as TGTGCCAGCAGCCCTGCCCTGGGACAGGGAACCTACGAGCAGTACTTC. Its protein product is CASSPALGQGTYEQYF.

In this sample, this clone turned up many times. Here the CDR3 reads CASSLSGQGHEQFF. Here the CDR3 DNA reads TGTGCCAGCAGTTTATCGGGACAGGGGCATGAGCAGTTCTTC. The chain joins TRBV27 to TRBJ2-1; 10 nucleotides line up with TRBD1. Germline V gene sequence: CDR1 MNHEY, CDR2 SMNVEV (reference sequence). This CDR3 spans 14 amino acids. Losses at the gene ends were 0 bases for V and 8 bases for J; bases not matched to a gene: 1.

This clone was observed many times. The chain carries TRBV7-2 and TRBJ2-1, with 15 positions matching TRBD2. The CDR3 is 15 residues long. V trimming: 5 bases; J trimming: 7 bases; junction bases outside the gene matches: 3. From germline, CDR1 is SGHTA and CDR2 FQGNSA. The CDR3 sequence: CASSGTSGRRNEQFF. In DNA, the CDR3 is TGTGCCAGCAGCGGGACTAGCGGGAGGCGAAATGAGCAGTTCTTC.

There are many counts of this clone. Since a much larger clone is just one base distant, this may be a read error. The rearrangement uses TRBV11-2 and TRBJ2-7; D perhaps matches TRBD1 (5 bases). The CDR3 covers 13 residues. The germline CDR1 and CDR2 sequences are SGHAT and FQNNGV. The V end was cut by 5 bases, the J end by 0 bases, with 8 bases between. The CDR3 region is CASSGAGSYEQYF. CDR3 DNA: TGTGCCAGCAGCGGGGCTGGCTCCTACGAGCAGTACTTC. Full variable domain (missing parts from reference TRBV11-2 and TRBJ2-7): EAGVAQSPRYKIIEKRQSVAFWCNPISGHATLYWYQQILGQGPKLLIQFQNNGVVDDSQLPKDRFSAERLKGVDSTLKIQPAKLEDSAVYLCASSGAGSYEQYFGPGTRLTVT.

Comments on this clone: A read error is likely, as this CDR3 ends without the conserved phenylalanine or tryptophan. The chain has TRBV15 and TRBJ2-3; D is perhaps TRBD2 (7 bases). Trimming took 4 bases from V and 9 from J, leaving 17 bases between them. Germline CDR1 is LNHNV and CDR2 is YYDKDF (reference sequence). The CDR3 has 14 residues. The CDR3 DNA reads TGTGCCACCAGCACGGGGGGCTCCCAAGGCACGCAGTATCTT. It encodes CATSTGGSQGTQYL.

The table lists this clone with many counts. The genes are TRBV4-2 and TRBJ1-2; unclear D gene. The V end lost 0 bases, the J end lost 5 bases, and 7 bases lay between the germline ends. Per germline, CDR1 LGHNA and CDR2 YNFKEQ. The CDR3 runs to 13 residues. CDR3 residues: CASSQEDGYGYTF. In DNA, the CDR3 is TGTGCCAGCAGCCAAGAAGATGGTTATGGCTACACCTTC.

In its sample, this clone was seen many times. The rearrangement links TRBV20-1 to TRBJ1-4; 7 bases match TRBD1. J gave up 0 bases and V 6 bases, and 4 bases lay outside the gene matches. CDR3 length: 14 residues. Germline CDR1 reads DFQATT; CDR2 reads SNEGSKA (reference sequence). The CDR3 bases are TGCAGTGCGATAGGACAGGCAACTAATGAAAAACTGTTTTTT. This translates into CSAIGQATNEKLFF.